These 8 T cell receptor beta chains share one sample of origin, sequenced in a study of T cell responses to AZD1222 COVID-19 vaccine. Only in-frame clones appear in the TCRdb table, and some are missing; sequencing was by immunoSEQ multiplex PCR. Of 80,000 to 95,000 clones listed, approximately 90% are singletons. Material: peripheral blood, obtained on day 0 of AZD1222 vaccination. All receptors come from an adult in good health.

The chain has TRBV7-9 and TRBJ2-1; D gene unclear. V dropped 5 bases and J dropped 4 bases, with 9 bases sitting between them. Looked up from germline, CDR1 is SEHNR and CDR2 is FQNEAQ (reference sequence). The CDR3 totals 13 residues. The CDR3 protein is CASSTDGYNEQFF. Here the CDR3 DNA reads TGTGCCAGCAGCACCGACGGATACAATGAGCAGTTCTTC. Full variable domain (outside the CDR3, taken from reference TRBV7-9 and TRBJ2-1): DTGVSQNPRHKITKRGQNVTFRCDPISEHNRLYWYRQTLGQGPEFLTYFQNEAQLEKSRLLSDRFSAERPKGSFSTLEIQRTEQGDSAMYLCASSTDGYNEQFFGPGTRLTVL.

V usage is TRBV6-5 and J usage is TRBJ1-3; D unclear. The germline CDR1 and CDR2 sequences are MNHEY and SVGAGI. This CDR3 region has 15 residues. The V end lost 4 bases, the J end lost 0 bases, and 10 bases lay between the germline ends. CDR3 nucleotides: TGTGCCAGCAGTTCTTTTGTAGGCTCTGGAAACACCATATATTTT. It is translated as CASSSFVGSGNTIYF.

For this clone: At one end the junction does not follow the germline gene, possibly because of a read error. The rearrangement links TRBV6-5 to TRBJ2-7; 10 bases map to TRBD2. Per the germline V gene, CDR1 is MNHEY and CDR2 is SVGAGI. CDR3 size: 16 residues. CDR3 amino acids: CASSYGSSGSMVERYF. The CDR3 DNA reads TGTGCCAGCAGTTACGGATCTAGCGGGAGTATGGTAGAGCGGTACTTC.

The chain joins TRBV28 to TRBJ1-4; maybe TRBD1 (6 bases). V gave up 5 bases and J gave up 8 bases, with 15 bases separating them. The germline CDR1 and CDR2 sequences are MDHEN and SYDVKM. The CDR3 is 14 amino acids. The DNA for the CDR3 is TGTGCCAGCAGTCCCTGGGGGGGCGACGAAAAACTGTTTTTT. Translating gives CASSPWGGDEKLFF.

The CDR3 protein is CASSLVGTGSEKLFF. In nucleotides, the CDR3 is TGTGCCAGCAGCCTGGTAGGGACGGGGAGCGAAAAACTGTTTTTT. The chain carries TRBV7-9 and TRBJ1-4; weak D call: TRBD1 (5 bases). Germline loops: CDR1 SEHNR, CDR2 FQNEAQ (reference sequence). V gave up 5 bases and J gave up 8 bases, with 18 bases separating them. CDR3 length: 15 amino acids.

Only one count was recorded for this clone. The V gene is TRBV19, the J gene TRBJ2-1, with D perhaps given as TRBD1 or TRBD2 (5 bases each). The CDR3 is made up of 14 amino acids. V gave up 6 bases and J gave up 6 bases, with 15 bases separating them. CDR1 is LNHDA, CDR2 SQIVND, per germline (reference sequence). Here the CDR3 DNA reads TGTGCCAGTAGCCCCTTTGGGACGGGCAATGAGCAGTTCTTC. Protein product: CASSPFGTGNEQFF.

The genes are TRBV7-2 and TRBJ2-2, with 8 positions matching TRBD1. The junction had 3 bases not matched to a gene; V was cut back by 3 bases and J by 3 bases. The CDR3 is made up of 15 amino acids. The V gene's germline CDR1 is SGHTA and CDR2 FQGNSA. Here the CDR3 DNA reads TGTGCCAGCAGCTTCAGGGACAGGTACACCGGGGAGCTGTTTTTT. Residues: CASSFRDRYTGELFF. Looking up the rest from reference TRBV7-2 and TRBJ2-2 gives the full variable domain: GAGVSQSPSNKVTEKGKDVELRCDPISGHTALYWYRQSLGQGLEFLIYFQGNSAPDKSGLPSDRFSAERTGGSVSTLTIQRTQQEDSAVYLCASSFRDRYTGELFFGEGSRLTVL.

CDR3 in amino acids: CASSHPDSMNTEAFF. Written as DNA, the CDR3 is TGTGCCAGCAGTCACCCCGACTCTATGAACACTGAAGCTTTCTTT. The chain recombines TRBV27 with TRBJ1-1; D is unresolved. This CDR3 comprises 15 residues. V lost 5 bases and J lost 0, with 13 bases in between. Germline V gene lookup returns CDR1 MNHEY and CDR2 SMNVEV (reference sequence).